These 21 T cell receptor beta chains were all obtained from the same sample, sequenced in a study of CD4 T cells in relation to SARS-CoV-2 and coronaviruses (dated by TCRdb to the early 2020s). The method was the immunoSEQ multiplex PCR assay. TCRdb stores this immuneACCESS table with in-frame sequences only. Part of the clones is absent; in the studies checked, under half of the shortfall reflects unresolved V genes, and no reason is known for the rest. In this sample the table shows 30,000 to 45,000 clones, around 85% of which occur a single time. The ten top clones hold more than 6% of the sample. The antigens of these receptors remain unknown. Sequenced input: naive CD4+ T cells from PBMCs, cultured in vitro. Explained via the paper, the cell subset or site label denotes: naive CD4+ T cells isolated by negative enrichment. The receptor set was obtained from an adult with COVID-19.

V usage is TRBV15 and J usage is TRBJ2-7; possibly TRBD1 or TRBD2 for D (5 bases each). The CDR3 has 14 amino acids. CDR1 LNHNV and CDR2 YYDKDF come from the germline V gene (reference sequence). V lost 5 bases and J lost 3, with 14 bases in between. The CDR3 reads CATSGRWDGYEQYF. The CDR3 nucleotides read TGTGCCACCAGCGGACGATGGGACGGCTACGAGCAGTACTTC. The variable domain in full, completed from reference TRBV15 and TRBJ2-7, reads DAMVIQNPRYQVTQFGKPVTLSCSQTLNHNVMYWYQQKSSQAPKLLFHYYDKDFNNEADTPDNFQSRRPNTSFCFLDIRSPGLGDTAMYLCATSGRWDGYEQYFGPGTRLTVT.

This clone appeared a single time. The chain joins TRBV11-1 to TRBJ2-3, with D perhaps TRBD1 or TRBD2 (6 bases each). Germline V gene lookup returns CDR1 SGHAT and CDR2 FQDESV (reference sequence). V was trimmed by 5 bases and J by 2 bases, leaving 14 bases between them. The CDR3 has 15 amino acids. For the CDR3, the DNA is TGTGCCAGCAGCGAGAGGAGGGGGTACACAGATACGCAGTATTTT. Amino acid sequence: CASSERRGYTDTQYF.

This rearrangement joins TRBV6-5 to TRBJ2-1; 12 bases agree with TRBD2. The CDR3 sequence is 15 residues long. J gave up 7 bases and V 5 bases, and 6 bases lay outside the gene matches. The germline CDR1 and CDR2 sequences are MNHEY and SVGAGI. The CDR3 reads CASSSGLAGWNEQFF. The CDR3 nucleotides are TGTGCCAGCAGTAGTGGACTAGCGGGATGGAATGAGCAGTTCTTC.

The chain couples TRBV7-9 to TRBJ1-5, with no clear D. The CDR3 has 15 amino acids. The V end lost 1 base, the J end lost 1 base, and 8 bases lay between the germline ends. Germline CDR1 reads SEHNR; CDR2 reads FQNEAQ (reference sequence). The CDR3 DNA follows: TGTGCCAGCAGCTTAGGGATCGGGAGCAATCAGCCCCAGCATTTT. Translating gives CASSLGIGSNQPQHF.

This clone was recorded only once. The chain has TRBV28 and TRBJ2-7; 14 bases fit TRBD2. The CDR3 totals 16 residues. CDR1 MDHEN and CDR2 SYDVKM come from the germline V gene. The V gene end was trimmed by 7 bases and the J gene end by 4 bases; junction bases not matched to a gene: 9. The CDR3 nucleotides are TGTGCCAGCAATCTACACCGGACTAGCGGGAGGTACGAGCAGTACTTC. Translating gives CASNLHRTSGRYEQYF.

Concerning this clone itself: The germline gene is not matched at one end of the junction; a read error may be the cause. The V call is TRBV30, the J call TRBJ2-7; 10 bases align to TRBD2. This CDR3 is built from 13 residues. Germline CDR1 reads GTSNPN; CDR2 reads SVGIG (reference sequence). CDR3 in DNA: TGTGCCTGGAGTATTTTAGAGCGGGAGGGCCTGGGGTTC. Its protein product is CAWSILEREGLGF.

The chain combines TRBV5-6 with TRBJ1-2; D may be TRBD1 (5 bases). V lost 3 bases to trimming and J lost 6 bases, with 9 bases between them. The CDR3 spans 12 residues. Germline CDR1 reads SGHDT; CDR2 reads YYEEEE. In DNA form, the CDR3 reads TGTGCCAGCAGCTGGGGGACGCATGGCTACACCTTC. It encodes CASSWGTHGYTF.

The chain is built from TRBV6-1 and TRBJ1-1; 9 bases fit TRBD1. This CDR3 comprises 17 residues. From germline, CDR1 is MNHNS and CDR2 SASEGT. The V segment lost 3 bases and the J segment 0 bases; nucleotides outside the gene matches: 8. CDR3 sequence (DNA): TGTGCCAGCAGTGATTCCCGGACAGGGGATTTGAACACTGAAGCTTTCTTT. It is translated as CASSDSRTGDLNTEAFF.

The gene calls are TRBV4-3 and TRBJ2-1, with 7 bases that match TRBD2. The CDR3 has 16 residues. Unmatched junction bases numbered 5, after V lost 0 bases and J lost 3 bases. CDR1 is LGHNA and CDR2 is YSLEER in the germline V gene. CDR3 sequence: CASSQEGLAVYNEQFF. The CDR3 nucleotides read TGCGCCAGCAGCCAAGAAGGCCTAGCGGTCTACAATGAGCAGTTCTTC.

The CDR3 region is CASSFGNIYNEQFF. Here the CDR3 DNA reads TGTGCCAGCAGTTTCGGAAATATCTACAATGAGCAGTTCTTC. The chain couples TRBV27 to TRBJ2-1, with unresolved D. The V and J ends lost 3 bases and 3 bases respectively, with 9 bases between them. CDR1 is MNHEY, CDR2 SMNVEV, per germline (reference sequence). The CDR3 contains 14 residues.

CDR3: CASSPTAPGAYNEQFF. In DNA form, the CDR3 reads TGTGCCAGCTCACCGACAGCCCCAGGAGCCTACAATGAGCAGTTCTTC. The gene calls are TRBV18 and TRBJ2-1; the D gene is possibly TRBD1 (5 bases). This CDR3 has 16 residues. Trimming removed 3 bases at V and 2 bases at J, with 14 bases between. From germline, CDR1 is KGHSH and CDR2 LQKENI.

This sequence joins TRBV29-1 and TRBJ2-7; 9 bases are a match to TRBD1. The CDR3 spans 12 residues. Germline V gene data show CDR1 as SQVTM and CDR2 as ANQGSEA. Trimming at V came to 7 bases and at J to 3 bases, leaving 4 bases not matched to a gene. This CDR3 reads CSAGQGYYEQYF. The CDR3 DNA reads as TGCAGCGCCGGACAGGGGTACTACGAGCAGTACTTC.

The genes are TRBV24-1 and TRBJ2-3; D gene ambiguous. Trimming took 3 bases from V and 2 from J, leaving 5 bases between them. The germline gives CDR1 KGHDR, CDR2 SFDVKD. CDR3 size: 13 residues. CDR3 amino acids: CATSDPVTDTQYF. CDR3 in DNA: TGTGCCACCAGTGATCCCGTCACAGATACGCAGTATTTT.

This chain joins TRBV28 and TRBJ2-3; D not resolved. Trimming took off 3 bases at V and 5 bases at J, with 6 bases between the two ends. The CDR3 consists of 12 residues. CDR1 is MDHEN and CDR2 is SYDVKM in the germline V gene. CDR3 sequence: CASSLRKDTQYF. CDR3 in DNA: TGTGCCAGCAGTTTGAGGAAAGATACGCAGTATTTT.

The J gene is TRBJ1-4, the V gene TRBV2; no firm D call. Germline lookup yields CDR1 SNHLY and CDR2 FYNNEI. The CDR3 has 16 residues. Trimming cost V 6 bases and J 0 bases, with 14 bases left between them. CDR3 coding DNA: TGTGCCAGCAGCGTCGCGAGGAGTGCAACTAATGAAAAACTGTTTTTT. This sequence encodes CASSVARSATNEKLFF.

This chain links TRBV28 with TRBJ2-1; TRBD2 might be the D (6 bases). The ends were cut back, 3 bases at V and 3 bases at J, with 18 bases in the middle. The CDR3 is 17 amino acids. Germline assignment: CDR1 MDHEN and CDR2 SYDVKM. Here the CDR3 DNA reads TGTGCCAGCAGTTTTCGCCAATCTGCGGGAAGCTACAATGAGCAGTTCTTC. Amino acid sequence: CASSFRQSAGSYNEQFF.

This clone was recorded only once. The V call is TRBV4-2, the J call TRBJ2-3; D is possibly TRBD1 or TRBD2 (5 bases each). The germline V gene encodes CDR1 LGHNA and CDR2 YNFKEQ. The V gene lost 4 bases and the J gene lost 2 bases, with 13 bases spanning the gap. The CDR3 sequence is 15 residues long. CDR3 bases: TGTGCCAGCAGCCCCCGAGAGGGGATCACAGATACGCAGTATTTT. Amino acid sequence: CASSPREGITDTQYF.

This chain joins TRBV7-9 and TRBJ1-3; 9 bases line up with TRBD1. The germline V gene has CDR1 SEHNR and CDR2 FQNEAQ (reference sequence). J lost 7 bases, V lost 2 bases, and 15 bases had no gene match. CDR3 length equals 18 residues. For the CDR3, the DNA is TGTGCCAGCAGCTTACCGATATCTCGGGGGACAGGGTGGAACACCATATATTTT. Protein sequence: CASSLPISRGTGWNTIYF.

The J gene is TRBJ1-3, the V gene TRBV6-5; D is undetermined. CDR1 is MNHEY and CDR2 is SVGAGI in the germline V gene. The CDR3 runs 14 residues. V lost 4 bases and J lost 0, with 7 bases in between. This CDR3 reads CASSLSYSGNTIYF. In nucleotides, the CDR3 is TGTGCCAGCAGTTTATCCTACTCTGGAAACACCATATATTTT.

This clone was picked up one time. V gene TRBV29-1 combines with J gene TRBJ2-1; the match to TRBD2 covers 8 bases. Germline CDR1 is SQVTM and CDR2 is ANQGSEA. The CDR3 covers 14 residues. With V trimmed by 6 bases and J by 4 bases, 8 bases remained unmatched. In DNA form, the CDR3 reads TGCAGCGTACCCACTAGCGGACTTTACAATGAGCAGTTCTTC. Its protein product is CSVPTSGLYNEQFF.

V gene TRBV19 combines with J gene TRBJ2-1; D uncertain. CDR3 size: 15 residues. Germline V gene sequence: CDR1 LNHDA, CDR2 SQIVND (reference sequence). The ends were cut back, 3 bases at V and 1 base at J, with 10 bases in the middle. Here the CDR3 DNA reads TGTGCCAGTAGTATCGGGCGACCGTCCTACAATGAGCAGTTCTTC. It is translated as CASSIGRPSYNEQFF.